This TCR beta chain was captured by sequencing in a study of cytomegalovirus exposure and HLA in healthy donors. Study-level information: Genotyping showed 81% of roughly 400 donors falling in the Caucasian-associated ancestry cluster. Study conclusions and caveats: The authors excluded some V segments, including TRBV6-2 and TRBV6-3, as indistinguishable.

J was trimmed by 1 base and V by 2 bases; bases with no gene match: 3. Germline CDR1 and CDR2: LNHDA and SQIVND (reference sequence). This CDR3 spans 16 amino acids. As for this clone: The antigen remains undetermined.

Healthy bone marrow donors made up the donors. A multiplex PCR was run with 60 Vbeta primers and 13 Jbeta primers. Profiling relied on immunoSEQ multiplex PCR, and the TCRdb table lists in-frame clones only, not all of them. The table includes approximately 150,000 clones, roughly 79% detected once. Sequencing was done on a sample of PBMCs. This chain uses TRBV19 with TRBJ1-5; the match to TRBD1 covers 9 bases. The clonotype was recovered from a man aged 35 to 55 in good health and CMV-seronegative. The CDR3 loop reads CASSITGGGSNQPQHF. The CDR3 nucleotides read TGTGCCAGTAGTATAACAGGGGGCGGGAGCAATCAGCCCCAGCATTTT.